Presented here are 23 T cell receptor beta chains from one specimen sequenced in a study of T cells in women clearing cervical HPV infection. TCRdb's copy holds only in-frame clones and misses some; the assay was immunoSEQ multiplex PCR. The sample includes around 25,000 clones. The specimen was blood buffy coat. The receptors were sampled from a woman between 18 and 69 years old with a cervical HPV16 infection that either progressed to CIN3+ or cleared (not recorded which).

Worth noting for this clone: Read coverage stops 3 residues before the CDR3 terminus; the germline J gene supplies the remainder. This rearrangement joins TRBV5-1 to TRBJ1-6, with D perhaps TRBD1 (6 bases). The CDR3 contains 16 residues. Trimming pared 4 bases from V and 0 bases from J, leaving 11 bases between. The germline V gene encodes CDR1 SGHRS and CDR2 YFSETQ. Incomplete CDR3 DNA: TGCGCCAGCAGCCAGACAGGAAGCTCCTATAATTCACCC. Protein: CASSQTGSSYNSP. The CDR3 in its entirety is CASSQTGSSYNSPLHF.

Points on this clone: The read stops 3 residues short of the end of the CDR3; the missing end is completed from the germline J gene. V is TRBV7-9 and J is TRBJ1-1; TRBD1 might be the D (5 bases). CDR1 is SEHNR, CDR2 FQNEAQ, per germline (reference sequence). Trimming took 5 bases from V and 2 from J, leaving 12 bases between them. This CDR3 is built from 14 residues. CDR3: CASSTQGTNTEAFF. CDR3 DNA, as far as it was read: TGTGCCAGCAGCACCCAGGGCACCAACACTGAA.

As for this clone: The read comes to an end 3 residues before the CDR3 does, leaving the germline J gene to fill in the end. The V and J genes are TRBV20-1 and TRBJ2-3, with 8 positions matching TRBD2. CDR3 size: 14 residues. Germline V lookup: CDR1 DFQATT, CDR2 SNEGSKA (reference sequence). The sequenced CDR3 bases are TGCAGTGCTAGAGTCTCGCGGGGGGCGCCATCG. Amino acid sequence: CSARVSRGAPS. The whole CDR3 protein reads CSARVSRGAPSQYF.

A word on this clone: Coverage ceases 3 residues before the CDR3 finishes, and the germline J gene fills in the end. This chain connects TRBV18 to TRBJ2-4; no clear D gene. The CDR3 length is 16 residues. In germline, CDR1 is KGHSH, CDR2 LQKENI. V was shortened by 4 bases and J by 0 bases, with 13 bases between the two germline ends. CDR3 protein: CASSLQEPKAKNIQYF. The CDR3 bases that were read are TGTGCCAGCTCACTTCAAGAGCCTAAAGCCAAAAACATT.

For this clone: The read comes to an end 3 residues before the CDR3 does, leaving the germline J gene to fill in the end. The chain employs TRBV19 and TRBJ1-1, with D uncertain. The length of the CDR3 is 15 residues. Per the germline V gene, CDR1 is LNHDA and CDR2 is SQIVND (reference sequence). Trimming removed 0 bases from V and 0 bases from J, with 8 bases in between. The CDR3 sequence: CASSIDPVMNTEAFF. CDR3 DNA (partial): TGTGCCAGTAGTATAGATCCGGTAATGAACACTGAA. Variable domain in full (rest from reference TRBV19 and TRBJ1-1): DGGITQSPKYLFRKEGQNVTLSCEQNLNHDAMYWYRQDPGQGLRLIYYSQIVNDFQKGDIAEGYSVSREKKESFPLTVTSAQKNPTAFYLCASSIDPVMNTEAFFGQGTRLTVV.

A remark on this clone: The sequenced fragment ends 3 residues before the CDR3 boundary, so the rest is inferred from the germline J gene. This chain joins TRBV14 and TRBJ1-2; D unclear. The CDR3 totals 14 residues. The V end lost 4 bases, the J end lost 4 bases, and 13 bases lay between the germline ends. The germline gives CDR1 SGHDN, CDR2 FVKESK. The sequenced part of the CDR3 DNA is TGTGCCAGCAGCCCTAGAACATCTCTCTATGGC. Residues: CASSPRTSLYG. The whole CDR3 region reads CASSPRTSLYGYTF.

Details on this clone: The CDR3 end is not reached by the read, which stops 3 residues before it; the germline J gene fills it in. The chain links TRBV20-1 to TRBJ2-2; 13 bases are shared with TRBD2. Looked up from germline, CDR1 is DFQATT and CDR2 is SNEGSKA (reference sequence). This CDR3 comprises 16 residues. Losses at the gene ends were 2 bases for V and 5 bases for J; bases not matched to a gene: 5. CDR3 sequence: CSARTSGRVITGELFF. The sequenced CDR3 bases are TGCAGTGCTAGAACTAGCGGGAGGGTAATAACCGGGGAG.

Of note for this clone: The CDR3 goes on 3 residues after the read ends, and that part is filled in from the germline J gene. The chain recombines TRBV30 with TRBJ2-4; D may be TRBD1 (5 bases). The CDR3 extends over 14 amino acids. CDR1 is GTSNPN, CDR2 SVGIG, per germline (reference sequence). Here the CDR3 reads CAWRGMGQPYGQYF. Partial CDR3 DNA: TGTGCCTGGAGAGGTATGGGGCAGCCCTATGGT.

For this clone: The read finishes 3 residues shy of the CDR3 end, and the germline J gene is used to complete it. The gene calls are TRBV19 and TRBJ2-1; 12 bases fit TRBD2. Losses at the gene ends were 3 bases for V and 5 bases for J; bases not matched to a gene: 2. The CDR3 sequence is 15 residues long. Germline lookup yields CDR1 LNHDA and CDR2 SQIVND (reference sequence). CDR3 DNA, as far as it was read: TGTGCCAGTAGTATGAGGACTAGCGGGAACAATGAG. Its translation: CASSMRTSGNNE. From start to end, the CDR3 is CASSMRTSGNNEQFF.

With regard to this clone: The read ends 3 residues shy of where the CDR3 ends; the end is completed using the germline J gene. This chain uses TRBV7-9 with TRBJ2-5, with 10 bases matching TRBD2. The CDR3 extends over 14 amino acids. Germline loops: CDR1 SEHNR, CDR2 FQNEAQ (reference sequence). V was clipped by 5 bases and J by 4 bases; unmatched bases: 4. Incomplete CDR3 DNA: TGTGCCAGCAGCGCAAGCGGGGGGGGAGAGACC. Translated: CASSASGGGET. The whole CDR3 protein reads CASSASGGGETQYF.

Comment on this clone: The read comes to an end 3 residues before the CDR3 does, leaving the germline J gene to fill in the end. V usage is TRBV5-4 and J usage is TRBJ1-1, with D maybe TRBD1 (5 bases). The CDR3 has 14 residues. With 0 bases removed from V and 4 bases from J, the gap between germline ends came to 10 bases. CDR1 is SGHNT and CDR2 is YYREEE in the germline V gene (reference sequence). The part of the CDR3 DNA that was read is TGTGCCAGCAGCTTGGAGGGGAGGGTCACTGAA. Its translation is CASSLEGRVTE. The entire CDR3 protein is CASSLEGRVTEAFF.

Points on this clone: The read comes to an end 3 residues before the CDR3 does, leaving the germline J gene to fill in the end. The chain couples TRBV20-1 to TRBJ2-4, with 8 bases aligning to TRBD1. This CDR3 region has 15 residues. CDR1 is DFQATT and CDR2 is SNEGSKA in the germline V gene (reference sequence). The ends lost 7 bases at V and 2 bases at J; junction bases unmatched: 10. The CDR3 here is CSGERTGYSKNIQYF. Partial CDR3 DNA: TGCAGTGGAGAACGGACAGGGTATTCCAAAAACATT.

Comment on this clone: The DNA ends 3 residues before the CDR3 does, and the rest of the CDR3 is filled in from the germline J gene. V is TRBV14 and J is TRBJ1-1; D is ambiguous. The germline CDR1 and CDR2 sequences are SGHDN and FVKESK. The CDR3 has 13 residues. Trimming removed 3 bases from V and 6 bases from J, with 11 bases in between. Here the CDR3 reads CASSQGPWAEAFF. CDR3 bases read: TGTGCCAGCAGCCAGGGCCCATGGGCTGAA.

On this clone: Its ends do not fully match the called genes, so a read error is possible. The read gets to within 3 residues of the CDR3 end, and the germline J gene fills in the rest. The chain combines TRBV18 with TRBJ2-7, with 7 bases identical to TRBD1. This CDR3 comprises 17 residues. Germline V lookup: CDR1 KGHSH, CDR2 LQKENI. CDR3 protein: CVSSPPSIGTASSEQYF. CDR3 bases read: TGTGTCAGCTCACCACCAAGTATCGGGACAGCCTCGTCCGAG.

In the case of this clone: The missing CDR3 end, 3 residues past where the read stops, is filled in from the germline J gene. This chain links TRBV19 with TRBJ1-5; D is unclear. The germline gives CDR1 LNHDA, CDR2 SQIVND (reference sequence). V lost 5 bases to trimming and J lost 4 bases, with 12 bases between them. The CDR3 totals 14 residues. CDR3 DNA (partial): TGTGCCAGTAGTGTACCACAGAGAAATCAGCCC. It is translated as CASSVPQRNQP. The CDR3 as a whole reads CASSVPQRNQPQHF.

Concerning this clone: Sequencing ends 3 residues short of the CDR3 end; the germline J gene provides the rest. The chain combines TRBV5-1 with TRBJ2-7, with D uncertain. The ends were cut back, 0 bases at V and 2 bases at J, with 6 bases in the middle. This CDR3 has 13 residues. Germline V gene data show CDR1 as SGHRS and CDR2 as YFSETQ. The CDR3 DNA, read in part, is TGCGCCAGCAGCTTGGCGTCTCCCTACGAG. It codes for CASSLASPYE. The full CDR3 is CASSLASPYEQYF.

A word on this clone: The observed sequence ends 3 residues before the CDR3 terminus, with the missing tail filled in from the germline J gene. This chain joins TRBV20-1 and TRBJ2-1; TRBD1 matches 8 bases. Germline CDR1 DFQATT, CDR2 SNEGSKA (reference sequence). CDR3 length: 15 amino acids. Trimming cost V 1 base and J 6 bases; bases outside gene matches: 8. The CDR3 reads CSARARWDRFNEQFF. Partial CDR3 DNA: TGCAGTGCTAGAGCCCGATGGGACAGGTTCAATGAG.

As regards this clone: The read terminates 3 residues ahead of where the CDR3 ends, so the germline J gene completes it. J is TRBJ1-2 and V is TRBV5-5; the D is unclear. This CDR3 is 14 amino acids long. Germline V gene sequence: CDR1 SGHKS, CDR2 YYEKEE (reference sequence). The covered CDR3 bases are TGTGCCAGCAGCTTGAGAGGGTTCCAAGAGACC. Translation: CASSLRGFQET. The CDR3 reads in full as CASSLRGFQETYTF.

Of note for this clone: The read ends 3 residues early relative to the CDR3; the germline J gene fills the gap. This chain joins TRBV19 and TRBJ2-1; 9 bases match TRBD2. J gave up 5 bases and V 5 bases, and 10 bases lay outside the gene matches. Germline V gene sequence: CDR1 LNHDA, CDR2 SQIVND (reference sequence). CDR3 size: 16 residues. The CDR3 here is CASSPWTSVSHNEQFF. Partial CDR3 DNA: TGTGCCAGTAGTCCGTGGACTAGCGTTTCTCACAATGAG. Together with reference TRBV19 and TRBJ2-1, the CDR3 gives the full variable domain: DGGITQSPKYLFRKEGQNVTLSCEQNLNHDAMYWYRQDPGQGLRLIYYSQIVNDFQKGDIAEGYSVSREKKESFPLTVTSAQKNPTAFYLCASSPWTSVSHNEQFFGPGTRLTVL.

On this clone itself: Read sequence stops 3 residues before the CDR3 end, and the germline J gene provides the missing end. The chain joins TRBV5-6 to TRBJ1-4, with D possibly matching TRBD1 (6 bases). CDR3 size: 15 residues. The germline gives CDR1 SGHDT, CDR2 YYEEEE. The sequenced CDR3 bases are TGTGCCAGCAGTAGGGGAACAGGGAGTAATTCACCA. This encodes CASSRGTGSNSP. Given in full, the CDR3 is CASSRGTGSNSPLFF.

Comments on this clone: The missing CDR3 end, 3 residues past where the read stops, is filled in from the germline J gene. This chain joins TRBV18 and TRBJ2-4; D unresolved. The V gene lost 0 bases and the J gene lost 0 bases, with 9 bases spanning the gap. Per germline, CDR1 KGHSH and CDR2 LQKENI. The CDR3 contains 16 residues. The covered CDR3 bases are TGTGCCAGCTCACCACCTGCGGATATAGCCAAAAACATT. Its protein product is CASSPPADIAKNI. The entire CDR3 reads CASSPPADIAKNIQYF.

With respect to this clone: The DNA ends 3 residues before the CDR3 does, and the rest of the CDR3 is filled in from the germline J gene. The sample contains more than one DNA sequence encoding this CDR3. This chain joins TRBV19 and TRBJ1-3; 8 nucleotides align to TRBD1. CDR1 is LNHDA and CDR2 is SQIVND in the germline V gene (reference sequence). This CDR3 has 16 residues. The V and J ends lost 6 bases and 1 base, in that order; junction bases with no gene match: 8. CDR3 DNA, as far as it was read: TGTGCCAGTAGGAAGTACAGGGGGGCATCTGGAAACACC. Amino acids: CASRKYRGASGNT. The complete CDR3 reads CASRKYRGASGNTIYF. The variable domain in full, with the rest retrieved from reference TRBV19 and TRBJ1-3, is DGGITQSPKYLFRKEGQNVTLSCEQNLNHDAMYWYRQDPGQGLRLIYYSQIVNDFQKGDIAEGYSVSREKKESFPLTVTSAQKNPTAFYLCASRKYRGASGNTIYFGEGSWLTVV.

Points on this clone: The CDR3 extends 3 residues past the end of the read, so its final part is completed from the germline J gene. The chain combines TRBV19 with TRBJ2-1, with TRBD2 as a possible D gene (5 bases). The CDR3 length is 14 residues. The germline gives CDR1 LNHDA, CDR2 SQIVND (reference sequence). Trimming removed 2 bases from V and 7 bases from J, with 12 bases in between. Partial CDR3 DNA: TGTGCCAGTAGTATACAAAGCGGCCCAAATGAG. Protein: CASSIQSGPNE. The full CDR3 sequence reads CASSIQSGPNEQFF.